Shown below are 17 T cell receptor beta chains from a single sample sequenced in a study of blood T cell repertoires in COVID-19. Assay: immunoSEQ multiplex PCR; the TCRdb copy retains only in-frame clones and omits some. The sample lists approximately 220,000 clones; about four fifths were seen once. Material: PBMCs or T cells enriched from blood (not recorded which). These receptors originate from a woman in her forties or fifties who had been exposed to COVID-19.

CDR3 loop: CASSEGYSLSKNIQYF. In DNA form, the CDR3 reads TGTGCCAGCAGTGAAGGGTACAGCCTTTCCAAAAACATTCAGTACTTC. J is TRBJ2-4 and V is TRBV2; D is undetermined. The V gene's germline CDR1 is SNHLY and CDR2 FYNNEI. This CDR3 is built from 16 residues. Trimming cost V 1 base and J 2 bases, with 12 bases left between them.

This clone turned up a few times. The V call is TRBV3-1 (or the pseudogene TRBV3-2), the J call TRBJ1-5; 7 nucleotides match TRBD1. Per germline, CDR1 LGHDT and CDR2 YNNKEL (reference sequence). V shed 2 bases, J shed 7 bases, and the junction held 5 bases outside the gene matches. The CDR3 extends over 14 amino acids. DNA for the CDR3: TGTGCCAGCAGCCAAACAGGGGCCGGGCAGCCCCAGCATTTT. It specifies CASSQTGAGQPQHF.

The chain has TRBV11-2 and TRBJ2-1, with D possibly TRBD2 on 5 matching bases. The CDR3 extends over 14 amino acids. Germline CDR1 is SGHAT and CDR2 is FQNNGV. V dropped 7 bases and J dropped 6 bases, with 16 bases sitting between them. CDR3 protein: CASNLRGIGNEQFF. The CDR3 DNA reads as TGTGCCAGCAACCTTAGAGGGATAGGCAATGAGCAGTTCTTC.

The chain joins TRBV14 to TRBJ1-3, with unresolved D. Germline CDR1 reads SGHDN; CDR2 reads FVKESK. Deletions cut 4 bases from V and 0 bases from J, with 22 bases between. This CDR3 is built from 19 residues. The CDR3 reads CASSLFYTDGVFSGNTIYF. CDR3 nucleotides: TGTGCCAGCAGCCTTTTTTACACAGACGGGGTTTTCTCTGGAAACACCATATATTTT.

This clone is a singleton in its sample. The gene calls are TRBV5-1 and TRBJ1-3; TRBD1 is a possible D gene (6 bases). CDR1 and CDR2 from the germline V gene are SGHRS and YFSETQ. V lost 4 bases and J 4 bases, leaving 12 bases between the germline ends. The CDR3 length is 14 residues. The CDR3 coding sequence is TGCGCCAGCAGCCCCGGGGACAAGGGAAACACCATATATTTT. Translating it yields CASSPGDKGNTIYF.

The chain links TRBV30 to TRBJ1-6; D gene unclear. V was cut by 1 base and J by 7 bases, with 17 bases left in between. Per germline, CDR1 GTSNPN and CDR2 SVGIG (reference sequence). The CDR3 consists of 16 residues. The CDR3 nucleotides are TGTGCCTGGAGTGCCCTACTACAAGGGAGGAATTCACCCCTCCACTTT. Its translation: CAWSALLQGRNSPLHF.

The V gene is TRBV5-4, the J gene TRBJ1-2, with D perhaps matching TRBD1 (5 bases). Germline values: CDR1 SGHNT, CDR2 YYREEE (reference sequence). The CDR3 totals 15 residues. V was trimmed by 9 bases and J by 7 bases, leaving 25 bases between them. The CDR3 protein is CATSDIGQGSAGYTF. In DNA form, the CDR3 reads TGTGCCACCTCCGACATAGGGCAGGGCAGTGCTGGCTACACCTTC.

The genes are TRBV25-1 and TRBJ1-1, with D uncertain. The CDR3 sequence is 14 residues long. The germline V gene encodes CDR1 MGHDK and CDR2 SYGVNS. V was clipped by 6 bases and J by 1 base, with 12 bases between them. The DNA of the CDR3 is TGTGCCAGCAGATCTCAGGTCCCGAACACTGAAGCTTTCTTT. It translates to CASRSQVPNTEAFF. Full variable domain (rest looked up from reference TRBV25-1 and TRBJ1-1): EADIYQTPRYLVIGTGKKITLECSQTMGHDKMYWYQQDPGMELHLIHYSYGVNSTEKGDLSSESTVSRIRTEHFPLTLESARPSHTSQYLCASRSQVPNTEAFFGQGTRLTVV.

Comments on this clone: This sample also contains other DNA sequences that code for the same CDR3. The chain carries TRBV19 and TRBJ2-7; 9 positions match TRBD1. J lost 1 base, V lost 6 bases, and 4 bases had no gene match. CDR3 length equals 14 residues. CDR1 LNHDA and CDR2 SQIVND come from the germline V gene (reference sequence). The DNA for the CDR3 is TGTGCCAGTAGCCCCGGGACAGGGTCCTACGAGCAGTACTTC. Its translation is CASSPGTGSYEQYF.

This clone appeared once. The chain couples TRBV25-1 to TRBJ1-2; D possibly corresponds to TRBD1 (5 bases). Trimming removed 8 bases at V and 5 bases at J, with 9 bases between. Germline CDR1 MGHDK, CDR2 SYGVNS. This CDR3 contains 11 residues. CDR3 in DNA: TGTGCCAGCGGGGGGAGGTATGGCTACACCTTC. Its translation is CASGGRYGYTF.

The V and J genes are TRBV7-9 and TRBJ1-3; 8 bases are a match to TRBD1. The CDR3 loop spans 11 amino acids. V lost 5 bases to trimming and J lost 12 bases; unmatched junction nucleotides: 3. CDR1 and CDR2 (germline): SEHNR, FQNEAQ (reference sequence). The CDR3 loop is CASSPDRVIYF. Here the CDR3 DNA reads TGTGCCAGCAGCCCGGACAGGGTCATATATTTT. Full variable domain (outside the CDR3, taken from reference TRBV7-9 and TRBJ1-3): DTGVSQNPRHKITKRGQNVTFRCDPISEHNRLYWYRQTLGQGPEFLTYFQNEAQLEKSRLLSDRFSAERPKGSFSTLEIQRTEQGDSAMYLCASSPDRVIYFGEGSWLTVV.

This clone was seen more than once but under ten times. The chain uses TRBV5-1 and TRBJ2-2; maybe TRBD2 (6 bases). V dropped 5 bases and J dropped 4 bases, with 12 bases sitting between them. Germline assignment: CDR1 SGHRS and CDR2 YFSETQ. The CDR3 totals 14 residues. This CDR3 reads CASRGLASTGELFF. The DNA of the CDR3 is TGCGCCAGCAGAGGGCTAGCGAGCACCGGGGAGCTGTTTTTT.

The J gene is TRBJ1-6, the V gene TRBV2; D not resolved. Germline CDR1 is SNHLY and CDR2 is FYNNEI. The CDR3 totals 15 residues. The V and J ends lost 6 bases and 9 bases respectively, with 18 bases between them. CDR3 protein: CASRAPRGSASPLHF. The CDR3 bases are TGTGCCAGCAGGGCCCCCAGAGGGTCGGCTTCACCCCTCCACTTT. Combining the CDR3 with reference TRBV2 and TRBJ1-6 gives the whole variable domain EPEVTQTPSHQVTQMGQEVILRCVPISNHLYFYWYRQILGQKVEFLVSFYNNEISEKSEIFDDQFSVERPDGSNFTLKIRSTKLEDSAMYFCASRAPRGSASPLHFGNGTRLTVT.

This clone was recorded a few times. The V and J genes are TRBV6-5 and TRBJ1-1; D call uncertain. Germline V gene sequence: CDR1 MNHEY, CDR2 SVGAGI. The CDR3 has 16 residues. V lost 0 bases, J lost 4 bases, and 15 bases lay in between. CDR3 residues: CASSYSSGTRSTEAFF. CDR3 bases: TGTGCCAGCAGTTACTCGAGTGGTACTAGGAGCACTGAAGCTTTCTTT.

The chain couples TRBV4-3 to TRBJ1-1; D perhaps matches TRBD1 (6 bases). CDR1 is LGHNA, CDR2 YSLEER, per germline. CDR3 length equals 14 residues. Trimming left V 0 bases short and J 14 bases short, with 19 bases between. CDR3 protein: CASSQEGRGGLVFF. In nucleotides, the CDR3 is TGCGCCAGCAGCCAAGAAGGAAGGGGGGGGCTCGTGTTCTTT.

This rearrangement joins TRBV11-2 to TRBJ1-5, with D possibly TRBD1 on 5 matching bases. CDR1 and CDR2 (germline): SGHAT, FQNNGV. Trimming left V 2 bases short and J 4 bases short, with 15 bases between. The length of the CDR3 is 16 residues. This chain's CDR3 is CASSLNRQGENQPQHF. Here the CDR3 DNA reads TGTGCCAGCAGCTTAAACCGACAAGGGGAAAATCAGCCCCAGCATTTT.

On this clone: One junction end disagrees with the germline gene, perhaps due to a read error. CDR3 loop: CASSEDLRLAETTGELFF. CDR3 DNA: TGCGCCAGCAGCGAAGACCTGAGACTAGCGGAAACCACCGGGGAGCTGTTTTTT. The chain joins TRBV4-3 to TRBJ2-2; 9 nucleotides match TRBD2. The CDR3 totals 18 residues. Germline V gene data show CDR1 as LGHNA and CDR2 as YSLEER.